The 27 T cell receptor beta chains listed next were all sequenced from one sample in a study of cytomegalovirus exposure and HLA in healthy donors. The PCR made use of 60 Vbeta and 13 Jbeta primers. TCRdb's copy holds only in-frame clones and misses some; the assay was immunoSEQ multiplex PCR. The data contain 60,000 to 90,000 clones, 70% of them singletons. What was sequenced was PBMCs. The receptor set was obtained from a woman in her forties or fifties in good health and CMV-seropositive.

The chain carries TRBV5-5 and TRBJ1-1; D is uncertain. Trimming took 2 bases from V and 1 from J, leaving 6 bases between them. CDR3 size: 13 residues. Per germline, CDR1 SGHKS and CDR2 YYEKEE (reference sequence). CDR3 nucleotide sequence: TGTGCCAGCAGCTTCGGAGAGAACACTGAAGCTTTCTTT. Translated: CASSFGENTEAFF.

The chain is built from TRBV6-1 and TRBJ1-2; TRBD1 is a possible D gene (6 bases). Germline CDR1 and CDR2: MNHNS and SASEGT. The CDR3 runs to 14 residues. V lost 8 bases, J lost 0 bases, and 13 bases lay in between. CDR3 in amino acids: CASGGTPTNYGYTF. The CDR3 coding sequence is TGTGCCAGCGGTGGGACACCGACTAACTATGGCTACACCTTC.

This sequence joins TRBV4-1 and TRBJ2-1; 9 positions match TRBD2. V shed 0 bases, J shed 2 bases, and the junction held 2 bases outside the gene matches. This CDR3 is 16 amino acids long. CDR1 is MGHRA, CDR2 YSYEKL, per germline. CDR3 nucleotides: TGCGCCAGCAGCCAAGATCCTAGCGGGACCTACAATGAGCAGTTCTTC. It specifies CASSQDPSGTYNEQFF.

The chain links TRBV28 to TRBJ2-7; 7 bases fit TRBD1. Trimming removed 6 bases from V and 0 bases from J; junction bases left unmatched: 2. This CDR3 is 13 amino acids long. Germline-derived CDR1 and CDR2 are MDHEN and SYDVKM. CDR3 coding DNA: TGTGCCAGCAGGCGGACAGGCTCCTACGAGCAGTACTTC. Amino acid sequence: CASRRTGSYEQYF.

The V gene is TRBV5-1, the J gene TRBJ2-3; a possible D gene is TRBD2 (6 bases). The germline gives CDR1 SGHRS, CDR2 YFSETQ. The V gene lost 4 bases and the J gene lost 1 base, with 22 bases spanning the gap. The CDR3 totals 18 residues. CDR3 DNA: TGCGCCAGCAGCCTAACCTTGGCCGGGCGGGACCGCACAGATACGCAGTATTTT. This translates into CASSLTLAGRDRTDTQYF.

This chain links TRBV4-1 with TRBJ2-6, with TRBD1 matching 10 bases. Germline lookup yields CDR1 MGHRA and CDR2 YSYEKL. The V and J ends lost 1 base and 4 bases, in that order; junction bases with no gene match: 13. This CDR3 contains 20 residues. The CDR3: CASSQGLIRDRGAGANVLTF. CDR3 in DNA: TGCGCCAGCAGCCAAGGCCTAATCCGGGACAGGGGCGCGGGGGCCAACGTCCTGACTTTC.

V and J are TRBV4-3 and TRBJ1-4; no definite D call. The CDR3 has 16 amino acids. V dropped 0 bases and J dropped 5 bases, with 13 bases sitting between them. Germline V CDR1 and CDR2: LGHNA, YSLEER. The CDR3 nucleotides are TGCGCCAGCAGCCAAGATCACCTAGTAAGGAATGAAAAACTGTTTTTT. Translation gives CASSQDHLVRNEKLFF.

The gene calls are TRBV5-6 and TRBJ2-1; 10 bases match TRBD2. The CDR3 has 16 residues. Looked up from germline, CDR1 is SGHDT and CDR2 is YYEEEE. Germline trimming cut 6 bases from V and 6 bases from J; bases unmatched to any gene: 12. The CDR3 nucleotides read TGTGCCAGCATACTTGGTTGGACTAGCGGTAGCAATGAGCAGTTCTTC. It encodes CASILGWTSGSNEQFF.

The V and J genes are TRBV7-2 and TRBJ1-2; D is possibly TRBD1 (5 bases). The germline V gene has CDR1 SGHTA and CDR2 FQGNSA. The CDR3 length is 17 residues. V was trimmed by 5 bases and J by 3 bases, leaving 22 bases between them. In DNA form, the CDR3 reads TGTGCCAGCAGCGTCCCTGTTCAGGGCAAATGGGACTATGGCTACACCTTC. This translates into CASSVPVQGKWDYGYTF.

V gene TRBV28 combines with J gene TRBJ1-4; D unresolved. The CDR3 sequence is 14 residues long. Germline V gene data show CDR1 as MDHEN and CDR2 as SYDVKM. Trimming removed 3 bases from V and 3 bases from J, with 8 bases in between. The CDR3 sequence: CASSFRGPNEKLFF. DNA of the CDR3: TGTGCCAGCAGTTTCCGAGGGCCTAATGAAAAACTGTTTTTT. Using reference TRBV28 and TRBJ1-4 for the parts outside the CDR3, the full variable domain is DVKVTQSSRYLVKRTGEKVFLECVQDMDHENMFWYRQDPGLGLRLIYFSYDVKMKEKGDIPEGYSVSREKKERFSLILESASTNQTSMYLCASSFRGPNEKLFFGSGTQLSVL.

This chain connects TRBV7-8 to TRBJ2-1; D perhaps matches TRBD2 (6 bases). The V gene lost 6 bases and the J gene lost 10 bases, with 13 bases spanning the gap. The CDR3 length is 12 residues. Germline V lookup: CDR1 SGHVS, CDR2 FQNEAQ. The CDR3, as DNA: TGTGCCAGCAGGCCACTAGCAAGCGAGCAGTTCTTC. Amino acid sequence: CASRPLASEQFF.

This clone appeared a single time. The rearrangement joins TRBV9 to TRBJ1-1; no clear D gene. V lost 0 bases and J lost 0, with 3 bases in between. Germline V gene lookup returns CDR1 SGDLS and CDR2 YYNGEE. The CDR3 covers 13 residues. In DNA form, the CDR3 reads TGTGCCAGCAGCGTAGCCATGAACACTGAAGCTTTCTTT. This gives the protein CASSVAMNTEAFF.

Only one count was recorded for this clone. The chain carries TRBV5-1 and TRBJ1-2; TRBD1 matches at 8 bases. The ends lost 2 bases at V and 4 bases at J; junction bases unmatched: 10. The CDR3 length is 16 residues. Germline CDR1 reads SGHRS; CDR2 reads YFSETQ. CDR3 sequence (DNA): TGCGCCAGCAGCTTCGGACAGGGCGCCCCTTTCTATGGCTACACCTTC. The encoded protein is CASSFGQGAPFYGYTF.

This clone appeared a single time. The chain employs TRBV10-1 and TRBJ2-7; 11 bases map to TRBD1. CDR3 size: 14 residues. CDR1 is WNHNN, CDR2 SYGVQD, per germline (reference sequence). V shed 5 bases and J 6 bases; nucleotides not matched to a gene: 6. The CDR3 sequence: CASSPGTGGGEQYF. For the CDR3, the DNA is TGCGCCAGCAGTCCCGGGACAGGGGGAGGCGAGCAGTACTTC.

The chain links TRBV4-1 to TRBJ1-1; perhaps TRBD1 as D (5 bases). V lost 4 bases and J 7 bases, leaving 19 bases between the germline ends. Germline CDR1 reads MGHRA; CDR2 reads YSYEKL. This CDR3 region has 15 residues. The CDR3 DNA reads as TGCGCCAGCAGCCTACACCTAGGGGCTGGCGATGAAGCTTTCTTT. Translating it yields CASSLHLGAGDEAFF.

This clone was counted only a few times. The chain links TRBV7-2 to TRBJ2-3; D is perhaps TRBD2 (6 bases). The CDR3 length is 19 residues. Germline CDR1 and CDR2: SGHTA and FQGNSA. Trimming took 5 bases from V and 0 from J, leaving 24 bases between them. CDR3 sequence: CASSPSVWAGRTSTDTQYF. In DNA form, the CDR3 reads TGTGCCAGCAGCCCCTCCGTGTGGGCGGGGCGAACTAGCACAGATACGCAGTATTTT.

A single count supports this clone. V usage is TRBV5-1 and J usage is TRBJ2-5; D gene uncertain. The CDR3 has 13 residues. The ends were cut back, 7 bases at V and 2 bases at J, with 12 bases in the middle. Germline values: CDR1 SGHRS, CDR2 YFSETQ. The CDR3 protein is CASSRQVQETQYF. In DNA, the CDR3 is TGCGCCAGCTCAAGACAAGTTCAAGAGACCCAGTACTTC.

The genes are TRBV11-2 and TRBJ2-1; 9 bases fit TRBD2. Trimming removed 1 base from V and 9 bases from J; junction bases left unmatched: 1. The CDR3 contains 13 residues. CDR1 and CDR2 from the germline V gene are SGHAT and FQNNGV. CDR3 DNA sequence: TGTGCCAGCAGCTTAGGCGGGAGGGGTGAGCAGTTCTTC. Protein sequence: CASSLGGRGEQFF.

CDR3 loop: CSVEGLTTHNEQFF. CDR3 in DNA: TGCAGCGTTGAAGGACTCACAACACACAATGAGCAGTTCTTC. This sequence joins TRBV29-1 and TRBJ2-1; unclear D gene. Trimming pared 1 base from V and 5 bases from J, leaving 12 bases between. Per germline, CDR1 SQVTM and CDR2 ANQGSEA. The CDR3 totals 14 residues.

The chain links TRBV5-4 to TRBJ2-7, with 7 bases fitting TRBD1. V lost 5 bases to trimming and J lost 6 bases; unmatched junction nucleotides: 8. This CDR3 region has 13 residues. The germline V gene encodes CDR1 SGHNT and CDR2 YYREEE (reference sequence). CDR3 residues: CASRSDRVGEQYF. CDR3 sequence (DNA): TGTGCCAGCAGGTCTGACAGGGTTGGCGAGCAGTACTTC. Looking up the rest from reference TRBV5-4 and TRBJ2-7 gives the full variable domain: ETGVTQSPTHLIKTRGQQVTLRCSSQSGHNTVSWYQQALGQGPQFIFQYYREEENGRGNFPPRFSGLQFPNYSSELNVNALELDDSALYLCASRSDRVGEQYFGPGTRLTVT.

The CDR3 is CASSFEWEQYF. CDR3 DNA: TGTGCCAGCAGCTTTGAGTGGGAGCAGTACTTC. V and J are TRBV7-9 and TRBJ2-7, with unresolved D. In germline, CDR1 is SEHNR, CDR2 FQNEAQ (reference sequence). Trimming shortened V by 3 bases and J by 7 bases, and 7 bases separated the two germline ends. CDR3 size: 11 residues.

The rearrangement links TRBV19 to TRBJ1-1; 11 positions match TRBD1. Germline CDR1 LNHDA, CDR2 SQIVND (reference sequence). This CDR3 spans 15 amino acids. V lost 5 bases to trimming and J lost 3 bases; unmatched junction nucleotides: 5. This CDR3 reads CASSGQGARYTEAFF. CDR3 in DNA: TGTGCCAGTAGTGGACAGGGGGCGAGGTACACTGAAGCTTTCTTT.

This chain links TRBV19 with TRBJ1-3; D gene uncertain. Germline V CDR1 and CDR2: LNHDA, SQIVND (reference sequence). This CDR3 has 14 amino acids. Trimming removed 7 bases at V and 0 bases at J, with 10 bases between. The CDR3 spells CASTRLSSGNTIYF. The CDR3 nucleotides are TGTGCCAGTACCCGACTGTCCTCTGGAAACACCATATATTTT.

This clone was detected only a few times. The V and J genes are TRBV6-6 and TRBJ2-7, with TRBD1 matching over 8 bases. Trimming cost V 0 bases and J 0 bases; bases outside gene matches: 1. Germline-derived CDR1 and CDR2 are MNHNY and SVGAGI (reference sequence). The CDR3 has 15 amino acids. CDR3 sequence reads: CASSYSDRASYEQYF. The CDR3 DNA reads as TGTGCCAGCAGTTACTCGGACAGGGCCTCCTACGAGCAGTACTTC.

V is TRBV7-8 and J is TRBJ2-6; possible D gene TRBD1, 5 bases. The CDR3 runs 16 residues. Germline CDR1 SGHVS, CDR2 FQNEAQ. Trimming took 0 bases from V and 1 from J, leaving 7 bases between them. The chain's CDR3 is CASSLAGASGANVLTF. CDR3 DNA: TGTGCCAGCAGCTTAGCAGGGGCTTCTGGGGCCAACGTCCTGACTTTC. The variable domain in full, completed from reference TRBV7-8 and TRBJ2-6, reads GAGVSQSPRYKVAKRGQDVALRCDPISGHVSLFWYQQALGQGPEFLTYFQNEAQLDKSGLPSDRFFAERPEGSVSTLKIQRTQQEDSAVYLCASSLAGASGANVLTFGAGSRLTVL.

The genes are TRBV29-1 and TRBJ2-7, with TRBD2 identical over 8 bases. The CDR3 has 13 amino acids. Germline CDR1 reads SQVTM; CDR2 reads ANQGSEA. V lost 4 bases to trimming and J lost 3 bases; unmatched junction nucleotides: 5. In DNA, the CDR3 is TGCAGCGTTGGTACTAGCGGAAACTACGAGCAGTACTTC. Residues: CSVGTSGNYEQYF.

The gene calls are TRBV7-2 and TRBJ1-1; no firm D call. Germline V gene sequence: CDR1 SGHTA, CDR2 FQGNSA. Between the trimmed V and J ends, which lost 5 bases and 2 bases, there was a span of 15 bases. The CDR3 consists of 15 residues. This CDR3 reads CASSPPAGLNTEAFF. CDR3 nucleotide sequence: TGTGCCAGCAGCCCCCCAGCAGGTCTAAACACTGAAGCTTTCTTT. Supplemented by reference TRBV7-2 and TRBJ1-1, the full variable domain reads GAGVSQSPSNKVTEKGKDVELRCDPISGHTALYWYRQSLGQGLEFLIYFQGNSAPDKSGLPSDRFSAERTGGSVSTLTIQRTQQEDSAVYLCASSPPAGLNTEAFFGQGTRLTVV.